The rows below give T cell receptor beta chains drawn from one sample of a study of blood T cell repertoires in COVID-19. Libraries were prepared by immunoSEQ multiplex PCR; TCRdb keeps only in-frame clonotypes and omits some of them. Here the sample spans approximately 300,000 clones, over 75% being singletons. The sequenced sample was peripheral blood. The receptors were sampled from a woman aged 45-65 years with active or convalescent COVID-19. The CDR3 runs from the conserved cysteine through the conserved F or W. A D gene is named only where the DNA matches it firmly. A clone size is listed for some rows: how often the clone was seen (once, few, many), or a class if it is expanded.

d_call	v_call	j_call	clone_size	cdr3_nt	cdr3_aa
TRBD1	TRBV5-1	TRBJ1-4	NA	TGCGCCAGCAGCTTAGACAGGGGATCATCTAATGAAAAACTGTTTTTT	CASSLDRGSSNEKLFF
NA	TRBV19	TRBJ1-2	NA	TGTGCCAGTAGTGCGGGACCCGGCGGTGTTTATGGCTACACCTTC	CASSAGPGGVYGYTF
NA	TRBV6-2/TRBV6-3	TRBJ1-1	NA	TGTGCCAGCAGTTACATCGGGAACACTGAAGCTTTCTTT	CASSYIGNTEAFF
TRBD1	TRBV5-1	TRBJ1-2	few	TGCGCCAGCAGCTTAGGGACAGGGGGCCATGGCTACACCTTC	CASSLGTGGHGYTF
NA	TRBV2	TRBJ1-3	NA	TGTGCCAGCAGTGTTCGAGGGTATGGAAACACCATATATTTT	CASSVRGYGNTIYF
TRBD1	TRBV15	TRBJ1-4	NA	TGTGCCACCAGACTACCGCAGGGGGCGACTAATGAAAAACTGTTTTTT	CATRLPQGATNEKLFF
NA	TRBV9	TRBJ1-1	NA	TGTGCCAGCAGCGTAGATCAGGGGCCTAACACTGAAGCTTTCTTT	CASSVDQGPNTEAFF
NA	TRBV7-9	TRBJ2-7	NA	TGTGCCAGCAGCTTAGAGGGACTGGTCTGGGAGCAGTACTTC	CASSLEGLVWEQYF
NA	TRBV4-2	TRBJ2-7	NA	TGTGCCAGCAGCCAGGGTCACAGCTCCTACGAGCAGTACTTC	CASSQGHSSYEQYF
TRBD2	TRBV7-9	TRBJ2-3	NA	TGTGCCAGCAGCTTAAGGCAGGCTAGCGGATACACAGATACGCAGTATTTT	CASSLRQASGYTDTQYF
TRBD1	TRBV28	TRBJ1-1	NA	TGTGCCAGCAGTTTTGACAGGGCGAGAATGAACACTGAAGCTTTCTTT	CASSFDRARMNTEAFF
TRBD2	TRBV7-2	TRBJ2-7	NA	TGTGCCAGCAGCTTGGGAGGGTCTGACGAGCAGTACTTC	CASSLGGSDEQYF
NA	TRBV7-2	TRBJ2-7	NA	TGTGCCAGCAGCTTAGATACTAGCTATGAGCAGTACTTC	CASSLDTSYEQYF
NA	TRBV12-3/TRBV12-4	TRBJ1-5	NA	TGTGCCAGCAGAGCAGGGGAGCGGCAGCCCCAGCATTTT	CASRAGERQPQHF
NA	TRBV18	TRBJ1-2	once	TGTGCCAGCTCACCTTACAGGGATCTATATGGCTACACCTTC	CASSPYRDLYGYTF
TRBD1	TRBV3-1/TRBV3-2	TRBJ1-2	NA	TGTGCCAGCAGCCAAATAGACAGGGATCCTGGCTACACCTTC	CASSQIDRDPGYTF
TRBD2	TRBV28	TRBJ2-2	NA	TGTGCCGCCGGGCTAGCGGGACTCTACACCGGGGAGCTGTTTTTT	CAAGLAGLYTGELFF
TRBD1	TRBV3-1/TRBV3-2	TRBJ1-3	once	TGTGCCAGCAGCCAATTGGTAGCGGACAGGGTCTCTGGAAACACCATATATTTT	CASSQLVADRVSGNTIYF